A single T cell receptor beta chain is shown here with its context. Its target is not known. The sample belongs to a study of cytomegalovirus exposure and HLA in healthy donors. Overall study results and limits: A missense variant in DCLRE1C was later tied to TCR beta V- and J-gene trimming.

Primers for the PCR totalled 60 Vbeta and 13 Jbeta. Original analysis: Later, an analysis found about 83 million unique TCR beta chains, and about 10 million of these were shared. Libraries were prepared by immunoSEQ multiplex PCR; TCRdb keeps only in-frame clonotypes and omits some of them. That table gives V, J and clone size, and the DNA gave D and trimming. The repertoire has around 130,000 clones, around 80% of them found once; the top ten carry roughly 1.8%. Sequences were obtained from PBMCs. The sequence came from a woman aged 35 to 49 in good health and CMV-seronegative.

The CDR3 DNA sequence: TGTGCCAGCAGTTTGGGTGGGGCAGGGCGAGATACGCAGTATTTT. Protein product: CASSLGGAGRDTQYF. This chain joins TRBV27 and TRBJ2-3, with D possibly matching TRBD1 (5 bases). The germline gives CDR1 MNHEY, CDR2 SMNVEV (reference sequence). This CDR3 spans 15 amino acids. V shed 3 bases and J shed 5 bases, with 15 bases lying between them.